This T cell receptor beta chain was sequenced in a study of OX40 agonist ivuxolimab in advanced cancers. Background on the study: Anti-PD-1, anti-PD-L1 or anti-CTLA-4 therapy given earlier was allowed, and approximately 43% had some.

CDR1 KGHSH and CDR2 LQKENI come from the germline V gene. Trimming took 5 bases from V and 4 from J, leaving 9 bases between them. This CDR3 region has 13 residues. Blood samples were obtained at baseline, cycle 4 day 1, and cycle 7 day 1. The data were produced by immunoSEQ multiplex PCR, yet TCRdb's version contains in-frame clones alone and is incomplete. The sample lists 57,000 or so clones, around nine tenths seen once, with more than 15% in the top ten. Sample: CD4+ or CD8+ T cells sorted from blood, taken in a trial of the OX40 agonist ivuxolimab. The gene calls are TRBV18 and TRBJ2-1, with D unresolved. This receptor was identified in an adult with an advanced solid tumor such as melanoma, head and neck, liver or kidney cancer. The CDR3 here is CASSYGKYNEQFF. The CDR3 nucleotides are TGTGCCAGCTCATATGGGAAGTACAATGAGCAGTTCTTC.